The sequence of this TCR beta chain was determined in a study of control samples from healthy donors and cancer patients. J lost 0 bases, V lost 0 bases, and 9 bases had no gene match. This CDR3 region has 18 residues. The germline V gene has CDR1 KGHDR and CDR2 SFDVKD. Clones were read by immunoSEQ multiplex PCR, and TCRdb kept only the in-frame ones, dropping some. The sample yields approximately 71,000 clones, approximately 89% seen once. Material for sequencing was PBMCs. This TCR was recovered from a man between 60 and 70 years old with lung cancer. This chain joins TRBV24-1 and TRBJ1-1, with 7 bases matching TRBD1. The CDR3 sequence: CATSDLDLWTGLNTEAFF. The CDR3 nucleotides read TGTGCCACCAGTGATTTGGATTTATGGACAGGCCTGAACACTGAAGCTTTCTTT.